This T cell receptor (beta chain) was retrieved from a study of T-cell reconstitution after alpha-beta-depleted transplantation in children. Unique molecular identifiers were incorporated when the TCRbeta library was constructed. One entry per CDR3 protein results from TCRdb running MiXCR on the PCR reads. The table includes over 150,000 distinct CDR3 sequences, roughly 6.6% detected once. This receptor was obtained from a boy aged 2 to 9 with acute lymphoblastic leukemia, due to receive a stem cell transplant. Specimen: PBMCs, collected before TCRalphabeta/CD19-depleted stem cell transplant.

The DNA of the CDR3 is TGCGCCAGCAGCATAACAGGGGGTCTTGGAAACACCATATATTTT. Its translation: CASSITGGLGNTIYF. V and J are TRBV5-1 and TRBJ1-3, with 8 bases that match TRBD1. This CDR3 contains 15 residues. The germline V gene has CDR1 SGHRS and CDR2 YFSETQ. V shed 4 bases and J 3 bases; nucleotides not matched to a gene: 6.